Following are 12 T cell receptor beta chains from one sample sequenced in a study of cytomegalovirus exposure and HLA in healthy donors. The method was immunoSEQ multiplex PCR; TCRdb's version includes in-frame clones alone and lacks a portion of them. This sample has about 190,000 clones, with roughly 80% found just once. Sequencing was done on a sample of PBMCs. The receptor source for this set is a man between 18 and 35 years old in good health and CMV-seropositive.

This clone was detected once. The V call is TRBV5-1, the J call TRBJ1-2, with 7 bases aligning to TRBD1. The length of the CDR3 is 13 residues. CDR1 and CDR2 (germline): SGHRS, YFSETQ. With V trimmed by 3 bases and J by 5 bases, 4 bases remained unmatched. The CDR3 DNA is TGCGCCAGCAGCTCGGGACAGAGGTATGGCTACACCTTC. Its protein product is CASSSGQRYGYTF.

The genes are TRBV29-1 and TRBJ2-1; D remains ambiguous. V gave up 6 bases and J gave up 6 bases, with 18 bases separating them. This CDR3 is 14 amino acids long. Germline V gene data show CDR1 as SQVTM and CDR2 as ANQGSEA. Here the CDR3 reads CSVVLSSTTNEQFF. The CDR3 nucleotides are TGCAGCGTCGTACTATCGTCGACGACCAATGAGCAGTTCTTC.

CDR3 sequence reads: CASSLEGLGTEAFF. The CDR3 DNA follows: TGTGCCAGCAGCTTAGAGGGGTTAGGCACTGAAGCTTTCTTT. The chain is built from TRBV7-8 and TRBJ1-1, with a weak D call TRBD1 (5 bases). Germline-derived CDR1 and CDR2 are SGHVS and FQNEAQ. Trimming took off 1 base at V and 4 bases at J, with 10 bases between the two ends. The CDR3 has 14 residues.

J is TRBJ2-1 and V is TRBV6-4; D is perhaps TRBD2 (6 bases). The germline V gene encodes CDR1 MRHNA and CDR2 SNTAGT. The CDR3 has 15 amino acids. Trimming took 5 bases from V and 7 from J, leaving 18 bases between them. The CDR3 region has the DNA TGTGCCAGCAGTCCCGGGACTCTACAAGGGAATGAGCAGTTCTTC. Protein product: CASSPGTLQGNEQFF.

The chain is built from TRBV5-4 and TRBJ2-3; D gene uncertain. The germline gives CDR1 SGHNT, CDR2 YYREEE (reference sequence). CDR3 length: 12 residues. Between the trimmed V and J ends, which lost 2 bases and 4 bases, there was a span of 5 bases. The CDR3 loop is CASSLASDTQYF. CDR3 in DNA: TGTGCCAGCAGCTTAGCGTCAGATACGCAGTATTTT.

The chain joins TRBV7-2 to TRBJ2-3, with a tentative D call TRBD2 (5 bases). Germline loops: CDR1 SGHTA, CDR2 FQGNSA. The CDR3 covers 14 residues. V was shortened by 5 bases and J by 6 bases, with 15 bases between the two germline ends. CDR3 residues: CASSVATSGDTQYF. DNA of the CDR3: TGTGCCAGCAGCGTCGCGACCTCGGGGGATACGCAGTATTTT.

The V call is TRBV6-6, the J call TRBJ2-3; D remains ambiguous. The germline V and J ends were trimmed by 0 bases and 5 bases, with 6 bases remaining between them. From germline, CDR1 is MNHNY and CDR2 SVGAGI (reference sequence). The CDR3 has 13 amino acids. The CDR3 reads CASSYSLRDTQYF. CDR3 nucleotide sequence: TGTGCCAGCAGTTACTCCTTGAGAGATACGCAGTATTTT.

This sequence joins TRBV28 and TRBJ1-4; TRBD1 matches 9 bases. J lost 8 bases, V lost 2 bases, and 6 bases had no gene match. In germline, CDR1 is MDHEN, CDR2 SYDVKM. The CDR3 sequence is 15 residues long. CDR3 nucleotide sequence: TGTGCCAGCAGTTTAACGGGACAGGGTGGGGAAAAACTGTTTTTT. It is translated as CASSLTGQGGEKLFF. Using reference TRBV28 and TRBJ1-4 for the parts outside the CDR3, the full variable domain is DVKVTQSSRYLVKRTGEKVFLECVQDMDHENMFWYRQDPGLGLRLIYFSYDVKMKEKGDIPEGYSVSREKKERFSLILESASTNQTSMYLCASSLTGQGGEKLFFGSGTQLSVL.

The V and J genes are TRBV7-3 and TRBJ2-3; 9 nucleotides line up with TRBD1. The V gene end was trimmed by 5 bases and the J gene end by 4 bases; junction bases not matched to a gene: 10. Germline lookup yields CDR1 SGHTA and CDR2 FQGTGA. This CDR3 contains 16 residues. CDR3 sequence (DNA): TGTGCCAGCAGCAGACGACCGGGACAGGGAGCAGATACGCAGTATTTT. This translates into CASSRRPGQGADTQYF.

The J gene is TRBJ2-3, the V gene TRBV9, with D possibly TRBD2 on 5 matching bases. The length of the CDR3 is 17 residues. CDR1 and CDR2 from the germline V gene are SGDLS and YYNGEE. Deletions cut 0 bases from V and 3 bases from J, with 17 bases between. The CDR3: CASSVARFGGPTDTQYF. The CDR3 DNA reads as TGTGCCAGCAGCGTAGCTAGGTTCGGCGGGCCAACAGATACGCAGTATTTT.

With regard to this clone: The missing conserved phenylalanine or tryptophan at the end of this CDR3 makes a read error likely. It is unclear where the CDR3 begins or ends on the DNA, so no DNA is shown, and the CDR3 is as TCRdb lists it. The V call is TRBV20-1, the J call TRBJ2-3; the table's D call, TRBD2, has no DNA check behind it. The germline CDR1 and CDR2 sequences are DFQATT and SNEGSKA (reference sequence). The CDR3 is made up of 11 amino acids, end residues included. The CDR3 region is CSARGLAGMGI.

This sequence joins TRBV7-8 and TRBJ2-6; D ambiguous. The CDR3 has 11 amino acids. Deletions cut 1 base from V and 16 bases from J, with 8 bases between. The germline CDR1 and CDR2 sequences are SGHVS and FQNEAQ. This CDR3 is CASSLELTLTF. CDR3 in DNA: TGTGCCAGCAGCTTAGAGCTCACTCTGACTTTC. Combining the CDR3 with reference TRBV7-8 and TRBJ2-6 gives the whole variable domain GAGVSQSPRYKVAKRGQDVALRCDPISGHVSLFWYQQALGQGPEFLTYFQNEAQLDKSGLPSDRFFAERPEGSVSTLKIQRTQQEDSAVYLCASSLELTLTFGAGSRLTVL.